The 10 T cell receptor beta chains below all came from one sample that was sequenced in a study of OX40 agonist ivuxolimab in advanced cancers. The protocol was immunoSEQ multiplex PCR, while the TCRdb copy is restricted to in-frame clones and leaves out a portion. The repertoire includes about 28,000 clones, about 77% of them detected once, and 11% sits in the top ten. The material was CD4+ or CD8+ T cells sorted from blood, obtained in a trial of the OX40 agonist ivuxolimab. The receptors come from an adult with an advanced solid tumor such as melanoma, head and neck, liver or kidney cancer.

The rearrangement links TRBV4-3 to TRBJ2-3, with D tentatively TRBD2 (6 bases). The germline gives CDR1 LGHNA, CDR2 YSLEER. This CDR3 is built from 15 residues. Between the trimmed V and J ends, which lost 2 bases and 5 bases, there was a span of 14 bases. For the CDR3, the DNA is TGCGCCAGCAGCCAACGGGACTTTCCCGGAGATACGCAGTATTTT. It codes for CASSQRDFPGDTQYF.

The rearrangement links TRBV4-1 to TRBJ2-3; 9 bases are shared with TRBD2. The CDR3 has 18 residues. V trimming: 0 bases; J trimming: 3 bases; junction bases outside the gene matches: 10. CDR1 MGHRA and CDR2 YSYEKL come from the germline V gene. In DNA, the CDR3 is TGCGCCAGCAGCCAAGATATGATAAGCGGGGGGTTGACAGATACGCAGTATTTT. Its translation: CASSQDMISGGLTDTQYF.

V usage is TRBV5-4 and J usage is TRBJ1-6, with D unresolved. The length of the CDR3 is 16 residues. The V and J ends lost 4 bases and 6 bases respectively, with 17 bases between them. CDR1 SGHNT and CDR2 YYREEE come from the germline V gene (reference sequence). CDR3 nucleotides: TGTGCCAGCAGCCACGGACTCAGCGAGGCTAATTCACCCCTCCACTTT. As protein: CASSHGLSEANSPLHF. The complete variable domain, with remaining parts taken from reference TRBV5-4 and TRBJ1-6, reads ETGVTQSPTHLIKTRGQQVTLRCSSQSGHNTVSWYQQALGQGPQFIFQYYREEENGRGNFPPRFSGLQFPNYSSELNVNALELDDSALYLCASSHGLSEANSPLHFGNGTRLTVT.

The CDR3 region has the DNA TGTGCCAGCGGAGACAGTCTTTCCTACGAGCAGTACTTC. It specifies CASGDSLSYEQYF. The chain employs TRBV27 and TRBJ2-7; D is perhaps TRBD1 (5 bases). The CDR3 has 13 amino acids. Trimming took off 8 bases at V and 1 base at J, with 12 bases between the two ends. Looked up from germline, CDR1 is MNHEY and CDR2 is SMNVEV (reference sequence).

The J gene is TRBJ2-7, the V gene TRBV4-3; D is perhaps TRBD2 (6 bases). The V gene's germline CDR1 is LGHNA and CDR2 YSLEER. The CDR3 totals 16 residues. The germline V and J ends were trimmed by 1 base and 0 bases, with 13 bases remaining between them. CDR3 bases: TGCGCCAGCAGCCAAGGAAGGGGACTGAGCTCCTACGAGCAGTACTTC. Translated, it gives CASSQGRGLSSYEQYF.

In this sample, this clone is medium-sized. This chain uses TRBV27 with TRBJ1-2, with D possibly TRBD1 on 5 matching bases. This CDR3 is built from 15 residues. Germline CDR1 reads MNHEY; CDR2 reads SMNVEV (reference sequence). The ends were cut back, 0 bases at V and 5 bases at J, with 13 bases in the middle. The CDR3 loop is CASSLSGVREYGYTF. CDR3 bases: TGTGCCAGCAGTTTATCGGGGGTACGAGAATATGGCTACACCTTC.

J is TRBJ2-3 and V is TRBV30; 11 nucleotides align to TRBD1. Germline CDR1 GTSNPN, CDR2 SVGIG (reference sequence). V trimming: 1 base; J trimming: 6 bases; junction bases outside the gene matches: 0. The CDR3 totals 13 residues. As DNA, the CDR3 is TGTGCCTGGAGTGGGGACAGGGGGGATACGCAGTATTTT. Amino acid sequence: CAWSGDRGDTQYF.

This chain uses TRBV4-3 with TRBJ1-2, with D possibly matching TRBD1 (5 bases). The germline V and J ends were trimmed by 0 bases and 2 bases, with 16 bases remaining between them. The CDR3 has 17 residues. CDR1 LGHNA and CDR2 YSLEER come from the germline V gene. In DNA, the CDR3 is TGCGCCAGCAGCCAAGATTCGGCAGGGAGTGTAAACTATGGCTACACCTTC. Translated: CASSQDSAGSVNYGYTF.

The V call is TRBV5-5, the J call TRBJ2-7; D call uncertain. The V end lost 2 bases, the J end lost 1 base, and 7 bases lay between the germline ends. CDR3 length equals 13 residues. CDR1 and CDR2 (germline): SGHKS, YYEKEE (reference sequence). CDR3 coding DNA: TGTGCCAGCAGCTTAAGTCAGTCCTACGAGCAGTACTTC. Encoded protein: CASSLSQSYEQYF.

The chain joins TRBV5-4 to TRBJ2-7; weak D call: TRBD1 (6 bases). The germline V gene has CDR1 SGHNT and CDR2 YYREEE (reference sequence). The CDR3 runs 12 residues. V lost 5 bases and J 3 bases, leaving 9 bases between the germline ends. The CDR3: CASSQQGYEQYF. Here the CDR3 DNA reads TGTGCCAGCAGTCAACAGGGCTACGAGCAGTACTTC.